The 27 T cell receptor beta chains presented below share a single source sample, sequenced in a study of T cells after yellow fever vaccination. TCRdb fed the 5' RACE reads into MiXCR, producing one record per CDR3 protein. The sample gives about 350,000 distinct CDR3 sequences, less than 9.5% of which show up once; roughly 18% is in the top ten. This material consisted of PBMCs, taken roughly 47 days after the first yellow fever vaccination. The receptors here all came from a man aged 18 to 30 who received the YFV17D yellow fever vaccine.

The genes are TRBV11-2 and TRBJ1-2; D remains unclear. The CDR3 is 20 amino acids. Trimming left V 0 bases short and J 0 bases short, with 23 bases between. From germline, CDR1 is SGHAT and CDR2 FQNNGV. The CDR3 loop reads CASSLESPARANRANYGYTF. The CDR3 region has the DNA TGTGCCAGCAGCTTAGAGTCCCCGGCCCGGGCCAATCGAGCTAACTATGGCTACACCTTC.

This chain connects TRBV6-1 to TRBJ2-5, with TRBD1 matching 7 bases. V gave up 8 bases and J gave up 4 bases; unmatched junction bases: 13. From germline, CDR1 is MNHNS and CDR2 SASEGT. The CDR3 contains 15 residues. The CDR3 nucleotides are TGTGCCAGCCGACTAACCGGGACAGCGAGAGAGACCCAGTACTTC. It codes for CASRLTGTARETQYF.

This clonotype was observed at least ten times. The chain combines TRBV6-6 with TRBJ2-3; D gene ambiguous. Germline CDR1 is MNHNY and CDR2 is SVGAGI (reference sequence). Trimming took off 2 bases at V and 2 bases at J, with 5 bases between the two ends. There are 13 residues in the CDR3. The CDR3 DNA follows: TGTGCCAGCAGTTACGGGTTCACAGATACGCAGTATTTT. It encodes CASSYGFTDTQYF.

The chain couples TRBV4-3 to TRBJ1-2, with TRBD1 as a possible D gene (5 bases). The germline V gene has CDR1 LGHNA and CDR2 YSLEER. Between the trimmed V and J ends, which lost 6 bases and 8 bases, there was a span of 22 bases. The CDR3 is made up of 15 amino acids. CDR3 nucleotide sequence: TGCGCCAGCAGTACCAAACCGGGACGGGTTGAGGGCTACACCTTC. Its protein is CASSTKPGRVEGYTF.

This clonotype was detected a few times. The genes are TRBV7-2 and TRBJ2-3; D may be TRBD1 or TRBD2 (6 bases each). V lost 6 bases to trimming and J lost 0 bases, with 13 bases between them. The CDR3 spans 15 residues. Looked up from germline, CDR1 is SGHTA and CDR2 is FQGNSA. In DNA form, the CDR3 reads TGTGCCAGCAGTCCGGTAGGGGGGAGCACAGATACGCAGTATTTT. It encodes CASSPVGGSTDTQYF. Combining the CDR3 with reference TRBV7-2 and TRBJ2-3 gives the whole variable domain GAGVSQSPSNKVTEKGKDVELRCDPISGHTALYWYRQSLGQGLEFLIYFQGNSAPDKSGLPSDRFSAERTGGSVSTLTIQRTQQEDSAVYLCASSPVGGSTDTQYFGPGTRLTVL.

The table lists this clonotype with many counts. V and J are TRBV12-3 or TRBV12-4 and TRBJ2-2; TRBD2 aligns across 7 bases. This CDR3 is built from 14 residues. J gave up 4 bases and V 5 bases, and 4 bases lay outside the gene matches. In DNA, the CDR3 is TGTGCCAGCAGTCGGGGGAGGGCCACCGGGGAGCTGTTTTTT. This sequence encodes CASSRGRATGELFF.

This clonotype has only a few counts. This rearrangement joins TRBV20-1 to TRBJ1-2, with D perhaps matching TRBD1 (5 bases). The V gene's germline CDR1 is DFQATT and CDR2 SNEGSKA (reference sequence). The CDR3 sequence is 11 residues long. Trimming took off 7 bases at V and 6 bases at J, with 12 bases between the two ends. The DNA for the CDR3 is TGCAGTGTTCGGACACAAGATGGCTACACCTTC. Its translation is CSVRTQDGYTF.

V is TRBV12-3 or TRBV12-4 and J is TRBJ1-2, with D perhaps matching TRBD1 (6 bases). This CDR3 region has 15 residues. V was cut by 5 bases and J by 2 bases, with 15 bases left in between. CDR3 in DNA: TGTGCCAGCAGTCCAGGGGTCGCCCTGAACTATGGCTACACCTTC. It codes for CASSPGVALNYGYTF.

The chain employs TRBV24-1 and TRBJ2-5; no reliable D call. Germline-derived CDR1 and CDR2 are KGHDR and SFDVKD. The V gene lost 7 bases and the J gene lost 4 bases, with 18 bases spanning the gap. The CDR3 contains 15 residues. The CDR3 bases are TGTGCCACCAGCCCAGCAAAGGGCTTGGTAGAGACCCAGTACTTC. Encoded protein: CATSPAKGLVETQYF.

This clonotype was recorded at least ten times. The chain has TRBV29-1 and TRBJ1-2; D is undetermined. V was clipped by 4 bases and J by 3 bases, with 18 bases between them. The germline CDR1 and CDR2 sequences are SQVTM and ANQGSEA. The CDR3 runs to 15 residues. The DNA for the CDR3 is TGCAGCGTTGCTGTTCCAGCCCCGCAACACTATGGCTACACCTTC. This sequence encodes CSVAVPAPQHYGYTF.

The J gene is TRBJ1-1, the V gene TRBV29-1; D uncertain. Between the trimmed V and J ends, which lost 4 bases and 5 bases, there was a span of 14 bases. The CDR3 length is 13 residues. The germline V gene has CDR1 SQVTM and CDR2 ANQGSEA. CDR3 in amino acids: CSVVGLMGTEAFF. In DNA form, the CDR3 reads TGCAGCGTTGTGGGCCTAATGGGGACTGAAGCTTTCTTT. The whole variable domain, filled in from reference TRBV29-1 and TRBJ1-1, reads SAVISQKPSRDICQRGTSLTIQCQVDSQVTMMFWYRQQPGQSLTLIATANQGSEATYESGFVIDKFPISRPNLTFSTLTVSNMSPEDSSIYLCSVVGLMGTEAFFGQGTRLTVV.

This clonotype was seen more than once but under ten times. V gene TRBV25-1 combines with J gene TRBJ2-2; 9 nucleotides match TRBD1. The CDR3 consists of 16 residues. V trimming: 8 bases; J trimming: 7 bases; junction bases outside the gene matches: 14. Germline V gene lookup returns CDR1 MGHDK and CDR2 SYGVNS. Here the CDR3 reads CASGGVTGGRVGELFF. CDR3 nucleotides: TGTGCCAGCGGGGGGGTCACAGGGGGCAGGGTCGGGGAGCTGTTTTTT.

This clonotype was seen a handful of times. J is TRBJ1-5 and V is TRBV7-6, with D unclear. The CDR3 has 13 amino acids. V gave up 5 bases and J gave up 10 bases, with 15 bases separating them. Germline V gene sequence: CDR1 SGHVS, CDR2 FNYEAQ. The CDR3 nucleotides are TGTGCCAGCAGCCCGGACTCGTCGGGACCCCAGCATTTT. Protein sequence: CASSPDSSGPQHF.

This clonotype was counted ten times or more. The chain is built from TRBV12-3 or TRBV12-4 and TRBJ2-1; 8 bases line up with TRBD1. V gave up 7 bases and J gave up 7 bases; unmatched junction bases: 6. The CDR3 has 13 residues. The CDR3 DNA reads TGTGCCAGCACCCAGACAGGGGTGAATGAGCAGTTCTTC. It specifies CASTQTGVNEQFF.

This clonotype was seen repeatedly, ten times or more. In DNA form, the CDR3 reads TGCAGTGCCAATACAGGGAGTGGGCAGCCCCAGCATTTT. Residues: CSANTGSGQPQHF. This sequence joins TRBV20-1 and TRBJ1-5; the D gene is possibly TRBD1 (6 bases). Germline values: CDR1 DFQATT, CDR2 SNEGSKA (reference sequence). The CDR3 sequence is 13 residues long. Trimming cost V 6 bases and J 7 bases, with 16 bases left between them.

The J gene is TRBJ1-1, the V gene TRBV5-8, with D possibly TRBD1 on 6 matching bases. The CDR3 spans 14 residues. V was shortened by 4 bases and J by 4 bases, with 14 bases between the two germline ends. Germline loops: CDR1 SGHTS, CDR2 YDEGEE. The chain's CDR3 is CASSGAPGATEAFF. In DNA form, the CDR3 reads TGTGCCAGCAGCGGGGCCCCGGGGGCCACTGAAGCTTTCTTT.

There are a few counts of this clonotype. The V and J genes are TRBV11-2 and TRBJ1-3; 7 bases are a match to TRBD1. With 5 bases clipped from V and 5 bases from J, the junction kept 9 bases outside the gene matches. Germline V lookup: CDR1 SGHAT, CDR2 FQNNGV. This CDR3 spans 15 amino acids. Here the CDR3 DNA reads TGTGCCAGCAGCACGGGGACAGCCCCTCGAAACACCATATATTTT. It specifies CASSTGTAPRNTIYF.

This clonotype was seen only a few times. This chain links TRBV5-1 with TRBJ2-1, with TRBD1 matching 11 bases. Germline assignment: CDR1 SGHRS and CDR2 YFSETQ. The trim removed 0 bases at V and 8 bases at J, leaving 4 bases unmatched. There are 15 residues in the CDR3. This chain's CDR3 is CASSLEGQGGDEQFF. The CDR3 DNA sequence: TGCGCCAGCAGCTTGGAGGGACAGGGGGGGGATGAGCAGTTCTTC.

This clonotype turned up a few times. The CDR3 DNA follows: TGCAGTGCTAGGAACTCGGGACAAGAGACCCAGTACTTC. Translating gives CSARNSGQETQYF. The chain combines TRBV20-1 with TRBJ2-5; a possible D gene is TRBD2 (5 bases). The V and J ends lost 3 bases and 2 bases respectively, with 10 bases between them. This CDR3 has 13 amino acids. Germline-derived CDR1 and CDR2 are DFQATT and SNEGSKA (reference sequence).

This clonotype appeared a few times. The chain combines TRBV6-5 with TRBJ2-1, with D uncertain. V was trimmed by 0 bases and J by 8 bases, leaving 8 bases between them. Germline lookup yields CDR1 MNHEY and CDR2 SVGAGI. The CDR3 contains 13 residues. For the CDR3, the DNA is TGTGCCAGCAGTTACTCGACGGGTCATGAGCAGTTCTTC. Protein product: CASSYSTGHEQFF.

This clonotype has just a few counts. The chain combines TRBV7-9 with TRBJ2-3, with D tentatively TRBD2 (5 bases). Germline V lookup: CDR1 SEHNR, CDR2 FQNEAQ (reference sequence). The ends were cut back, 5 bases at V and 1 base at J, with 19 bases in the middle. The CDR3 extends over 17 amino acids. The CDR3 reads CASSQSRNRRGTDTQYF. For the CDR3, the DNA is TGTGCCAGCAGCCAATCTCGCAATCGGCGGGGCACAGATACGCAGTATTTT.

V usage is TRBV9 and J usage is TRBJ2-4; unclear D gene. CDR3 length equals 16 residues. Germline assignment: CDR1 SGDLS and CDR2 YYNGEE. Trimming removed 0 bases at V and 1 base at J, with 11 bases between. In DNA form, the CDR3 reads TGTGCCAGCAGCGTAGTACAGTTCGGGGCCAAAAACATTCAGTACTTC. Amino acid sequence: CASSVVQFGAKNIQYF. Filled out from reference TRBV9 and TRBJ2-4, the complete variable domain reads DSGVTQTPKHLITATGQRVTLRCSPRSGDLSVYWYQQSLDQGLQFLIQYYNGEERAKGNILERFSAQQFPDLHSELNLSSLELGDSALYFCASSVVQFGAKNIQYFGAGTRLSVL.

The CDR3, as DNA: TGCGCCAGCAGCTTCCTGAGGGCGGAAGATACGCAGTATTTT. Translation gives CASSFLRAEDTQYF. The V call is TRBV5-1, the J call TRBJ2-3, with TRBD2 as a possible D gene (5 bases). V shed 2 bases and J shed 5 bases, with 12 bases lying between them. Germline V gene data show CDR1 as SGHRS and CDR2 as YFSETQ. The CDR3 length is 14 residues.

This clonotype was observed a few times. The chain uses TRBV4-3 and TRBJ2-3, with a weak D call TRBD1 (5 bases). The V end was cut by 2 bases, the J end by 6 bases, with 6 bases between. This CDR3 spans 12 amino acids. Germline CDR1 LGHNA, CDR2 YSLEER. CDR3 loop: CASSQKGDTQYF. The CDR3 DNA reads TGCGCCAGCAGCCAAAAGGGGGATACGCAGTATTTT.

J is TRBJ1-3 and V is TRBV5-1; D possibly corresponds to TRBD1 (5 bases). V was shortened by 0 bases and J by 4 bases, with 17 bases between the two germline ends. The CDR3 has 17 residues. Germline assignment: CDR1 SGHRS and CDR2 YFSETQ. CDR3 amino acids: CASSLELRGFRGNTIYF. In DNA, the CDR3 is TGCGCCAGCAGCTTGGAGTTGCGGGGCTTCAGAGGAAACACCATATATTTT.

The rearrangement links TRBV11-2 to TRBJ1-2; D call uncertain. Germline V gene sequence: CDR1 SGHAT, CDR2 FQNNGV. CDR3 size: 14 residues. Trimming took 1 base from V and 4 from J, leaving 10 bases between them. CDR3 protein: CASSLVENGYGYTF. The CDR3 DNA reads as TGTGCCAGCAGCTTAGTCGAAAATGGCTATGGCTACACCTTC.

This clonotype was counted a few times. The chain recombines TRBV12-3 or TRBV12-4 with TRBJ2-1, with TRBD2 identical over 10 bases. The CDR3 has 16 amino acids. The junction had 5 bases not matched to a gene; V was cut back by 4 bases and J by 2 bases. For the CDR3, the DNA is TGTGCCAGCAGTTCCGAGCGGGGGGGCGCCTACAATGAGCAGTTCTTC. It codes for CASSSERGGAYNEQFF.